This TCR beta chain was profiled in a study of fetal regulatory T cell absence and autoimmunity. With regard to this clone: Its cognate antigen is unknown.

The study, taken as a whole, reports: Oligoclonal TCR enrichment in pancreas over cord blood reached over 100-fold for some clones. TRB gene family usage was broadly similar in cord blood and pancreas. In IPEX, the enrichment was taken to support antigen-driven autoimmunity before birth.

V was clipped by 0 bases and J by 0 bases, with 15 bases between them. This CDR3 has 17 residues. Germline V CDR1 and CDR2: SGHRS, YFSETQ. Sequencing was at survey level. The protocol was immunoSEQ multiplex PCR, while the TCRdb copy is restricted to in-frame clones and leaves out a portion. The table includes about 46,000 clones, about four fifths detected once. The sample was cord blood. The TCR comes from a newborn boy with IPEX syndrome. J is TRBJ2-5 and V is TRBV5-1, with a tentative D call TRBD2 (6 bases). The CDR3 here is CASSLDFAGGYQETQYF. DNA for the CDR3: TGCGCCAGCAGCTTGGATTTTGCCGGAGGGTACCAAGAGACCCAGTACTTC. The full variable domain, its missing parts supplied by reference TRBV5-1 and TRBJ2-5, is KAGVTQTPRYLIKTRGQQVTLSCSPISGHRSVSWYQQTPGQGLQFLFEYFSETQRNKGNFPGRFSGRQFSNSRSEMNVSTLELGDSALYLCASSLDFAGGYQETQYFGPGTRLLVL.